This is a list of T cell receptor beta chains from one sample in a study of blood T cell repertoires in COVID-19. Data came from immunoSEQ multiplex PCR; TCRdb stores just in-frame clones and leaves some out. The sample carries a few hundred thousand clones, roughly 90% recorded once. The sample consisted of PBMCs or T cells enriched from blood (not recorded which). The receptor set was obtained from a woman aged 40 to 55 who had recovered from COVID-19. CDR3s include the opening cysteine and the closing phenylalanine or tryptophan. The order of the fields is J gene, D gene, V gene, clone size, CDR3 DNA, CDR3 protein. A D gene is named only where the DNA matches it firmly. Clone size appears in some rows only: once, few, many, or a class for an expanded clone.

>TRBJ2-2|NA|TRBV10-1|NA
TGCGCCAGCAGTGAGTCGCCGGGGGAGACCGGGGAGCTGTTTTTT
CASSESPGETGELFF
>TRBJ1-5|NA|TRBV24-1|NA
TGTGCCACCCCAGGGCCCGACAATCAGCCCCAGCATTTT
CATPGPDNQPQHF
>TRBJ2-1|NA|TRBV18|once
TGTGCCAGCCGGGGAATCGATGAGCAGTTCTTC
CASRGIDEQFF
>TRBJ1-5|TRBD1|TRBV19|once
TGTGCCAGTAGTAAGGGGGACAGTTACGATCAGCCCCAGCATTTT
CASSKGDSYDQPQHF
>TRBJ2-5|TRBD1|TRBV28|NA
TGTGCCAGCAGCCCTGCCGGGACAGGGGGCATTGTGACCCAGTACTTC
CASSPAGTGGIVTQYF
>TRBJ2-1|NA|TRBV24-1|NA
TGTGCCACCAGTGATTTGACACCCGGGAATGGACTGGGTGAGCAGTTCTTC
CATSDLTPGNGLGEQFF
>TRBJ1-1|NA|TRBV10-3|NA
TGTGCCATCAGTGAGTCGGCCTATGCGGACACTGAAGCTTTCTTT
CAISESAYADTEAFF
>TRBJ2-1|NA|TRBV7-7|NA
TGTGCTAGCAGTCCCCCGGGGACTAATGAGCAGTTCTTC
CASSPPGTNEQFF
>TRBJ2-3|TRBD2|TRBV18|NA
TGTGCCAGCTCCCGTGGCATGACTAGCGGGAGCGGCACAGATACGCAGTATTTT
CASSRGMTSGSGTDTQYF
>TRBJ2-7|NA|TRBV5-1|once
TGCGCCAGCAGCCAAGAGTTAGCGGAAAAAACCTACGAGCAGTACTTC
CASSQELAEKTYEQYF
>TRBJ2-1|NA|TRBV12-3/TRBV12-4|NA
TGTGCCAGCAGGACGGTTAGCGTTAATGAGCAGTTCTTC
CASRTVSVNEQFF
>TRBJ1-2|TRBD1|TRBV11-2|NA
TGTGCCAGCAGCTTAGACGGGGCAGGGGGGTACTATGGCTACACCTTC
CASSLDGAGGYYGYTF
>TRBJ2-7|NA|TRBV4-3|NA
TGCGCCAGCAGCCTCTATACGGCGGCCTACGAGCAGTACTTC
CASSLYTAAYEQYF
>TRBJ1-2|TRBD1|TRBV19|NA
TGTGCCAGTAGTACCTTGGACAGGGTTAACTATGGCTACACCTTC
CASSTLDRVNYGYTF
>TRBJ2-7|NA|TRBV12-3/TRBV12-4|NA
TGTGCCAGCAGTTTTGACAGTGAATACGAGCAGTACTTC
CASSFDSEYEQYF
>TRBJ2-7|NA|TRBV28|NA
TGTGCCAGCAGTTCAAGCCTCTGGGACAAAAGGGGGGGCGAGCAGTACTTC
CASSSSLWDKRGGEQYF
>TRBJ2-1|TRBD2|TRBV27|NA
TGTGCCAGCAGCAAGCGGGAGTACAATGAGCAGTTCTTC
CASSKREYNEQFF
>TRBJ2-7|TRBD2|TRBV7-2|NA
TGTGCCAGCAGCTTACAGCGGGAGTTCGGCTACGAGCAGTACTTC
CASSLQREFGYEQYF
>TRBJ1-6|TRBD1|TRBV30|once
TGTGCCTGGAGGACCCAGGGGGCTGCTAATTCACCCCTCCACTTT
CAWRTQGAANSPLHF
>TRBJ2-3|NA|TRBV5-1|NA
TGCGCCAGCAGCGTCGGGTCGAGAGGCACAGATACGCAGTATTTT
CASSVGSRGTDTQYF
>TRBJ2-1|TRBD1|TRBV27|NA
TGTGCCAGCAGTTTATCGACAGGGGGATCCCTTGGGCAGTTCTTC
CASSLSTGGSLGQFF
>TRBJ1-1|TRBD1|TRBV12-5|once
TGTGCTAGTGGTATGACAGGGGGTAACACTGAAGCTTTCTTT
CASGMTGGNTEAFF
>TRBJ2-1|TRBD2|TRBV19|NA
TGTGCCAGTAGTAAGACTAGCGGGAACTACTACAATGAGCAGTTCTTC
CASSKTSGNYYNEQFF
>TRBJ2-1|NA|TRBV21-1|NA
TGTGCCAGCAGCCTCACTGTCCACCGGAATGAGCAGTTCTTC
CASSLTVHRNEQFF
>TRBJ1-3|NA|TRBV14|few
TGTGCCAGCAGCCAACAGGGATACTCTGGAAACACCATATATTTT
CASSQQGYSGNTIYF
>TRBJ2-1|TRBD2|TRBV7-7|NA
TGTGCTAGCAGCCCCGGACTAGCGGGAGGTAATGAGCAGTTCTTC
CASSPGLAGGNEQFF
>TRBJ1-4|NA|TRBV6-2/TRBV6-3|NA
TGTGCCAGCAGCTTCAGCGAAACGGCGGAAAAACTGTTTTTT
CASSFSETAEKLFF
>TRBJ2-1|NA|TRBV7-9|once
TGTGCCAGCAATAGCCTGAGCTCCTACAATGAGCAGTTCTTC
CASNSLSSYNEQFF
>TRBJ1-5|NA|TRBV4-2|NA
TGTGCCAGCAGCCAAGAGTCACGGGGCAATCAGCCCCAGCATTTT
CASSQESRGNQPQHF
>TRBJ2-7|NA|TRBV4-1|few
TGCGCCAGCAGCTACAGACCGTCCTACGAGCAGTACTTC
CASSYRPSYEQYF